This T cell receptor beta chain was identified during a study of early stage breast cancer tumors. Background on the study: Most invasive tumors, about 75% of the 16, were ER+/PR+/HER2-.

Germline V CDR1 and CDR2: MNHNS, SASEGT. The V segment lost 0 bases and the J segment 4 bases; nucleotides outside the gene matches: 10. This CDR3 spans 17 amino acids. Each sample had two DNA replicates, 0.5 to 0.65 ug blood or around 1.5 ug tissue. Profiling relied on immunoSEQ multiplex PCR, and the TCRdb table lists in-frame clones only, not all of them. Here the sample spans 7,000 to 9,500 clones, around 77% being singletons. Regarding this clone: Its cognate antigen is unknown.

General study findings and limits: Compared with adjacent normal breast, tumors showed approximately 2.5-fold denser, more clonal T cells. Comparing each tissue with blood distinguished tumor from normal in most of the 16 patients.

This TCR came from a person aged 55 to 69 with breast cancer. The chain joins TRBV6-1 to TRBJ2-7; 9 bases agree with TRBD1. Sequences were obtained from normal breast tissue next to the tumor. The CDR3 protein is CASSEALLQGARYEQYF. The CDR3 bases are TGTGCCAGCAGTGAAGCGCTGTTACAGGGGGCGAGATACGAGCAGTACTTC.